The 7 T cell receptor beta chains below come from one sample, sequenced in a study of blood T cell repertoires in COVID-19. The table came from immunoSEQ multiplex PCR; TCRdb's copy has only in-frame clones and leaves some out. The sample shows 40,000 or so clones, approximately 89% of them seen only once. Input material: peripheral blood. These receptors came from a man aged 55 to 70 with acute or convalescent COVID-19.

J is TRBJ1-1 and V is TRBV5-1, with TRBD1 identical over 7 bases. The trim removed 0 bases at V and 11 bases at J, leaving 1 base unmatched. The CDR3 spans 11 residues. Per germline, CDR1 SGHRS and CDR2 YFSETQ. Here the CDR3 reads CASSLEGAAFF. The CDR3 region has the DNA TGCGCCAGCAGCTTGGAGGGGGCCGCTTTCTTT.

The count of this clone is one. This chain links TRBV28 with TRBJ2-7; D may be TRBD1 (7 bases). Germline-derived CDR1 and CDR2 are MDHEN and SYDVKM. Between the trimmed V and J ends, which lost 1 base and 6 bases, there was a span of 16 bases. CDR3 length: 15 residues. The CDR3 nucleotides are TGTGCCAGCAGTTTATTTCGTCAGGGGGGCGGCGAGCAGTACTTC. Its protein is CASSLFRQGGGEQYF. Looking up the rest from reference TRBV28 and TRBJ2-7 gives the full variable domain: DVKVTQSSRYLVKRTGEKVFLECVQDMDHENMFWYRQDPGLGLRLIYFSYDVKMKEKGDIPEGYSVSREKKERFSLILESASTNQTSMYLCASSLFRQGGGEQYFGPGTRLTVT.

The J gene is TRBJ2-2, the V gene TRBV6-5; D not resolved. V was clipped by 2 bases and J by 4 bases, with 8 bases between them. Germline assignment: CDR1 MNHEY and CDR2 SVGAGI. The length of the CDR3 is 14 residues. In DNA form, the CDR3 reads TGTGCCAGCAGTTACAACGGTGGCACCGGGGAGCTGTTTTTT. Protein: CASSYNGGTGELFF.

This chain uses TRBV27 with TRBJ2-1; 8 nucleotides align to TRBD2. This CDR3 contains 15 residues. Germline-derived CDR1 and CDR2 are MNHEY and SMNVEV (reference sequence). V lost 2 bases to trimming and J lost 9 bases; unmatched junction nucleotides: 9. CDR3 loop: CASSLIGLANGEQFF. As DNA, the CDR3 is TGTGCCAGCAGTTTAATCGGACTAGCCAACGGTGAGCAGTTCTTC.

The rearrangement links TRBV6-5 to TRBJ1-2, with a weak D call TRBD1 (5 bases). Germline CDR1 reads MNHEY; CDR2 reads SVGAGI. V lost 8 bases and J 8 bases, leaving 18 bases between the germline ends. The CDR3 length is 13 residues. The DNA for the CDR3 is TGTGCCAGCGTAGAGATCGGGGGTCGAGGCTACACCTTC. It encodes CASVEIGGRGYTF.

This clone has just a few counts. V and J are TRBV28 and TRBJ2-3; no firm D call. This CDR3 is built from 11 residues. V lost 6 bases, J lost 6 bases, and 7 bases lay in between. Germline CDR1 is MDHEN and CDR2 is SYDVKM. The CDR3 region is CASSIEDTQYF. In DNA form, the CDR3 reads TGTGCCAGCAGCATAGAGGATACGCAGTATTTT.

The V gene is TRBV5-1, the J gene TRBJ2-6; 8 nucleotides agree with TRBD1. This CDR3 spans 18 amino acids. The J segment lost 0 bases and the V segment lost 2 bases, leaving 7 bases of the junction unmatched. Germline CDR1 SGHRS, CDR2 YFSETQ. The CDR3 region is CASSFGQGLSSGANVLTF. In DNA form, the CDR3 reads TGCGCCAGCAGCTTTGGACAGGGCCTATCCTCTGGGGCCAACGTCCTGACTTTC.